This entry lists 27 T cell receptor beta chains sequenced from one sample in a study of siplizumab effects on memory and regulatory T cells. Libraries were prepared by immunoSEQ multiplex PCR; TCRdb keeps only in-frame clonotypes and omits some of them. The sample holds some 75,000 clones; 93% are singletons and the top ten take roughly 5%. Material for sequencing was CD8+ T cells sorted from blood. Source of these receptors: a human donor in good health.

J is TRBJ2-3 and V is TRBV18; D perhaps matches TRBD1 (6 bases). The germline V gene has CDR1 KGHSH and CDR2 LQKENI. V dropped 2 bases and J dropped 2 bases, with 11 bases sitting between them. This CDR3 contains 15 residues. CDR3 region: CASSPSTGTTDTQYF. CDR3 DNA: TGTGCCAGCTCACCATCGACAGGAACCACAGATACGCAGTATTTT. The entire variable domain, with the rest obtained from reference TRBV18 and TRBJ2-3, is as follows: NAGVMQNPRHLVRRRGQEARLRCSPMKGHSHVYWYRQLPEEGLKFMVYLQKENIIDESGMPKERFSAEFPKEGPSILRIQQVVRGDSAAYFCASSPSTGTTDTQYFGPGTRLTVL.

V gene TRBV4-1 combines with J gene TRBJ2-2; D remains ambiguous. V was trimmed by 0 bases and J by 7 bases, leaving 12 bases between them. The CDR3 contains 15 residues. Germline assignment: CDR1 MGHRA and CDR2 YSYEKL. The CDR3 loop reads CASSQEVAGGGELFF. CDR3 DNA sequence: TGCGCCAGCAGCCAAGAAGTGGCCGGCGGCGGGGAGCTGTTTTTT.

The chain carries TRBV11-3 and TRBJ1-6, with D uncertain. The germline V gene encodes CDR1 SGHNT and CDR2 YENEEA. This CDR3 has 12 residues. V gave up 5 bases and J gave up 2 bases, with 1 base separating them. The CDR3 nucleotides read TGTGCCAGCAGCACCTATAATTCACCCCTCCACTTT. This sequence encodes CASSTYNSPLHF. The variable domain in full, completed from reference TRBV11-3 and TRBJ1-6, reads EAGVVQSPRYKIIEKKQPVAFWCNPISGHNTLYWYLQNLGQGPELLIRYENEEAVDDSQLPKDRFSAERLKGVDSTLKIQPAELGDSAVYLCASSTYNSPLHFGNGTRLTVT.

Only a few counts were recorded for this clone. This chain connects TRBV30 to TRBJ1-5; a possible D gene is TRBD1 (6 bases). Germline CDR1 and CDR2: GTSNPN and SVGIG (reference sequence). There are 14 residues in the CDR3. With 4 bases removed from V and 3 bases from J, the gap between germline ends came to 13 bases. This CDR3 reads CAWTYTGFNQPQHF. In DNA, the CDR3 is TGTGCCTGGACTTATACAGGGTTCAATCAGCCCCAGCATTTT.

V usage is TRBV6-6 and J usage is TRBJ2-1; D gene ambiguous. CDR3 length: 14 residues. Trimming removed 0 bases from V and 9 bases from J, with 12 bases in between. Germline V CDR1 and CDR2: MNHNY, SVGAGI (reference sequence). The CDR3 coding sequence is TGTGCCAGCAGTTACTCGATTAGCTTAACTGAGCAGTTCTTC. It specifies CASSYSISLTEQFF.

This clone has a single count. J is TRBJ2-5 and V is TRBV4-1, with 7 bases that match TRBD2. The CDR3 has 16 residues. The germline V gene has CDR1 MGHRA and CDR2 YSYEKL. J lost 4 bases, V lost 4 bases, and 12 bases had no gene match. CDR3 coding DNA: TGCGCCAGCAGCCCAGTCGTGGGGGGGGAGGGAGAGACCCAGTACTTC. Its protein product is CASSPVVGGEGETQYF.

The chain is built from TRBV30 and TRBJ2-3; 10 bases line up with TRBD2. The CDR3 consists of 14 residues. Losses at the gene ends were 8 bases for V and 4 bases for J; bases not matched to a gene: 9. CDR1 is GTSNPN and CDR2 is SVGIG in the germline V gene (reference sequence). CDR3 in amino acids: CAGEIAGGADTQYF. CDR3 bases: TGTGCCGGGGAAATAGCGGGGGGCGCAGATACGCAGTATTTT.

This chain links TRBV27 with TRBJ1-2; TRBD1 aligns across 10 bases. The V and J ends lost 8 bases and 5 bases, in that order; junction bases with no gene match: 5. The CDR3 consists of 13 residues. Germline assignment: CDR1 MNHEY and CDR2 SMNVEV (reference sequence). CDR3 coding DNA: TGTGCCAGCGGGACAGGGGAACGGTATGGCTACACCTTC. Protein sequence: CASGTGERYGYTF.

This chain uses TRBV6-5 with TRBJ2-5, with D perhaps matching TRBD2 (6 bases). Germline CDR1 reads MNHEY; CDR2 reads SVGAGI. Trimming took off 4 bases at V and 5 bases at J, with 11 bases between the two ends. The CDR3 has 13 residues. For the CDR3, the DNA is TGTGCCAGCAGTTCGAGGGAGGTGGAGACCCAGTACTTC. Protein sequence: CASSSREVETQYF.

This chain links TRBV28 with TRBJ1-1; 9 bases fit TRBD1. Germline lookup yields CDR1 MDHEN and CDR2 SYDVKM. The CDR3 spans 16 residues. The V gene end was trimmed by 6 bases and the J gene end by 5 bases; junction bases not matched to a gene: 13. CDR3 DNA sequence: TGTGCCAGCAGCCCGGGTCCGGGGACAGGGCGTACTGAAGCTTTCTTT. It codes for CASSPGPGTGRTEAFF. Based on the CDR3 plus reference TRBV28 and TRBJ1-1, the full variable domain is DVKVTQSSRYLVKRTGEKVFLECVQDMDHENMFWYRQDPGLGLRLIYFSYDVKMKEKGDIPEGYSVSREKKERFSLILESASTNQTSMYLCASSPGPGTGRTEAFFGQGTRLTVV.

On this clone: One junction end does not reproduce the germline sequence, and a read error may be involved. The genes are TRBV2 and TRBJ1-1; TRBD1 might be the D (6 bases). In germline, CDR1 is SNHLY, CDR2 FYNNEI. This CDR3 has 15 amino acids. This CDR3 is CASREISGAGTEAFF. DNA of the CDR3: TGTGCCAGCCGTGAGATATCAGGGGCTGGCACTGAAGCTTTCTTT.

The V gene is TRBV5-1, the J gene TRBJ2-5; maybe TRBD2 (6 bases). The CDR3 spans 12 residues. Germline V lookup: CDR1 SGHRS, CDR2 YFSETQ. Between the trimmed V and J ends, which lost 0 bases and 11 bases, there was a span of 11 bases. The CDR3 here is CASSLGREVQYF. The CDR3 DNA reads TGCGCCAGCAGCTTGGGGAGGGAGGTGCAGTACTTC.

The rearrangement uses TRBV6-1 and TRBJ1-5, with TRBD1 matching 11 bases. Germline trimming cut 5 bases from V and 7 bases from J; bases unmatched to any gene: 4. Germline CDR1 MNHNS, CDR2 SASEGT. This CDR3 has 14 residues. DNA of the CDR3: TGTGCCAGCAGTTTGGGGACAGGGGGGCAGCCCCAGCATTTT. This codes for CASSLGTGGQPQHF.

CDR3 nucleotides: TGCGCCAGCAGAGAGGAGGGGATGAACACTGAAGCTTTCTTT. Translation gives CASREEGMNTEAFF. V is TRBV4-1 and J is TRBJ1-1; tentative D call: TRBD1 (5 bases). The CDR3 contains 14 residues. The V end was cut by 6 bases, the J end by 0 bases, with 11 bases between. Germline V gives CDR1 MGHRA, CDR2 YSYEKL.

This chain connects TRBV4-3 to TRBJ2-7; TRBD1 agrees at 9 bases. The J segment lost 1 base and the V segment lost 4 bases, leaving 5 bases of the junction unmatched. The V gene's germline CDR1 is LGHNA and CDR2 YSLEER. The CDR3 spans 15 residues. CDR3 loop: CASSPGQGFSYEQYF. DNA of the CDR3: TGCGCCAGCAGCCCCGGACAGGGGTTTTCCTACGAGCAGTACTTC.

The chain combines TRBV5-6 with TRBJ2-7; tentatively, D is TRBD1 (7 bases). There are 14 residues in the CDR3. V dropped 1 base and J dropped 4 bases, with 12 bases sitting between them. Looked up from germline, CDR1 is SGHDT and CDR2 is YYEEEE. CDR3 bases: TGTGCCAGCAGCTTGTTCTCAGGGGGGTACGAGCAGTACTTC. This codes for CASSLFSGGYEQYF.

The J gene is TRBJ1-1, the V gene TRBV6-5; D is uncertain. Germline CDR1 MNHEY, CDR2 SVGAGI. CDR3 length: 11 residues. Trimming took 4 bases from V and 8 from J, leaving 8 bases between them. The DNA for the CDR3 is TGTGCCAGCAGTTTAGGGCACGAAGCTTTCTTT. Translated: CASSLGHEAFF.

The chain employs TRBV29-1 and TRBJ2-1; unclear D gene. The V and J ends lost 3 bases and 8 bases respectively, with 8 bases between them. The germline gives CDR1 SQVTM, CDR2 ANQGSEA. The CDR3 length is 11 residues. The CDR3 is CSVDRTDEQFF. CDR3 sequence (DNA): TGCAGCGTTGACAGGACCGATGAGCAGTTCTTC.

V and J are TRBV5-6 and TRBJ2-4, with D tentatively TRBD1 (6 bases). Trimming took off 7 bases at V and 8 bases at J, with 19 bases between the two ends. Looked up from germline, CDR1 is SGHDT and CDR2 is YYEEEE. The CDR3 has 14 residues. The DNA of the CDR3 is TGTGCCAGCGAATTTCGAGGGGGATGGGACATTCAGTACTTC. As protein: CASEFRGGWDIQYF.

The V gene is TRBV18, the J gene TRBJ1-5, with D uncertain. Trimming stripped 3 bases from V and 2 bases from J, with 11 bases between. Germline loops: CDR1 KGHSH, CDR2 LQKENI. The CDR3 is made up of 15 amino acids. The CDR3, as DNA: TGTGCCAGCTCACCCGTGCCCGGGGGCAATCAGCCCCAGCATTTT. Translated: CASSPVPGGNQPQHF.

The chain links TRBV5-8 to TRBJ2-7, with D perhaps matching TRBD2 (5 bases). The V gene lost 3 bases and the J gene lost 5 bases, with 15 bases spanning the gap. Germline V gene data show CDR1 as SGHTS and CDR2 as YDEGEE. The CDR3 loop spans 14 amino acids. The CDR3 region is CASSSDLAGHEQYF. Here the CDR3 DNA reads TGTGCCAGCAGCTCGGACCTAGCAGGCCACGAGCAGTACTTC.

The chain employs TRBV10-1 and TRBJ2-6, with D perhaps TRBD1 or TRBD2 (5 bases each). V lost 6 bases, J lost 4 bases, and 10 bases lay in between. CDR1 and CDR2 (germline): WNHNN, SYGVQD (reference sequence). This CDR3 comprises 14 residues. The CDR3 loop is CASRGVSGANVLTF. The CDR3 coding sequence is TGCGCCAGCAGGGGGGTCTCCGGGGCCAACGTCCTGACTTTC.

The V call is TRBV20-1, the J call TRBJ1-4, with a tentative D call TRBD1 (5 bases). Germline V gives CDR1 DFQATT, CDR2 SNEGSKA (reference sequence). The CDR3 extends over 10 amino acids. CDR3 sequence reads: CGQGSEKLFF. In DNA, the CDR3 is TGCGGGCAGGGCAGTGAAAAACTGTTTTTT.

The chain couples TRBV2 to TRBJ1-6, with unresolved D. The length of the CDR3 is 17 residues. Trimming removed 3 bases at V and 0 bases at J, with 12 bases between. CDR1 and CDR2 from the germline V gene are SNHLY and FYNNEI. The CDR3 DNA sequence: TGTGCCAGCAGTGATGCAGGCCCTAGCTCCTATAATTCACCCCTCCACTTT. This translates into CASSDAGPSSYNSPLHF.

This sequence joins TRBV23-1 and TRBJ2-4; D may be TRBD2 (6 bases). TRBV23-1 is recorded as an ORF, its role being uncertain. This CDR3 is 16 amino acids long. Trimming removed 3 bases from V and 2 bases from J, with 14 bases in between. As DNA, the CDR3 is TGCGCCAGCAGTCACCCCGGTGGGGACTCCAAAAACATTCAGTACTTC. Translating gives CASSHPGGDSKNIQYF.

V and J are TRBV29-1 and TRBJ2-5; D not certain. This CDR3 is 12 amino acids long. Germline V lookup: CDR1 SQVTM, CDR2 ANQGSEA. Trimming pared 4 bases from V and 5 bases from J, leaving 11 bases between. CDR3 nucleotides: TGCAGCGTTGTCTTCCTTGGGGAGACCCAGTACTTC. It codes for CSVVFLGETQYF.

The chain links TRBV5-6 to TRBJ2-7; TRBD1 or TRBD2 may be the D gene (5 bases each). The V end was cut by 3 bases, the J end by 2 bases, with 12 bases between. Germline lookup yields CDR1 SGHDT and CDR2 YYEEEE. The CDR3 consists of 14 residues. The CDR3 loop is CASSSGTEAYEQYF. The CDR3 DNA reads TGTGCCAGCAGCTCCGGGACGGAGGCCTACGAGCAGTACTTC. The full variable domain, with the rest looked up from reference TRBV5-6 and TRBJ2-7, is DAGVTQSPTHLIKTRGQQVTLRCSPKSGHDTVSWYQQALGQGPQFIFQYYEEEERQRGNFPDRFSGHQFPNYSSELNVNALLLGDSALYLCASSSGTEAYEQYFGPGTRLTVT.